The T cell receptor beta chain under discussion was sequenced for a study of a mutant IDH1 vaccine in newly diagnosed glioma. Measured with immunoSEQ multiplex PCR; TCRdb has only the in-frame clones, and not every one. The sample carries tens of thousands of clones, about four fifths recorded once. Looked up from germline, CDR1 is ENHRY and CDR2 is SYGVKD. The CDR3 sequence is 19 residues long. V was cut by 0 bases and J by 0 bases, with 15 bases left in between. As to time point: baseline, week 1 (first vaccination visit). Treatment described: pre-vaccination baseline after standard-of-care therapy.

The material sequenced was PBMCs, taken from a glioma patient treated with radiotherapy, temozolomide or both. This clonotype was obtained from a man younger than 40 with glioma. This chain connects TRBV10-3 to TRBJ2-6; D gene unclear. DNA for the CDR3: TGTGCCATCAGTGAGTCGATATTCGGACGTTTCTCTGGGGCCAACGTCCTGACTTTC. Translation gives CAISESIFGRFSGANVLTF.